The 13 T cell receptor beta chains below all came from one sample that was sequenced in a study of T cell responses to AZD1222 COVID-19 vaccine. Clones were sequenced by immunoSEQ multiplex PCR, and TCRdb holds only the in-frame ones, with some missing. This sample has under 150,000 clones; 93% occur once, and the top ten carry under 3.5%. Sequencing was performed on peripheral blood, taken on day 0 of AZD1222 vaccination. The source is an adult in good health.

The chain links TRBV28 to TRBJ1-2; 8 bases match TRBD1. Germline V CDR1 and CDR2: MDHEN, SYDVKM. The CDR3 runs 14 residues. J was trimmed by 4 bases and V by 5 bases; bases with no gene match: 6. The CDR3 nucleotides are TGTGCCAGCAGTCTAAACAGGGGGTCCTATGGCTACACCTTC. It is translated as CASSLNRGSYGYTF.

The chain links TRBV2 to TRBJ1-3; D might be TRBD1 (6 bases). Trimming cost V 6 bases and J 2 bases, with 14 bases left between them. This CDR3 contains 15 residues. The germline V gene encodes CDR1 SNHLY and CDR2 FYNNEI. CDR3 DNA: TGTGCCAGCAGGGGCCCCGGGGGGCCTGGAAACACCATATATTTT. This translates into CASRGPGGPGNTIYF. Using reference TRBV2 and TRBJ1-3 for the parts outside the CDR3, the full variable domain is EPEVTQTPSHQVTQMGQEVILRCVPISNHLYFYWYRQILGQKVEFLVSFYNNEISEKSEIFDDQFSVERPDGSNFTLKIRSTKLEDSAMYFCASRGPGGPGNTIYFGEGSWLTVV.

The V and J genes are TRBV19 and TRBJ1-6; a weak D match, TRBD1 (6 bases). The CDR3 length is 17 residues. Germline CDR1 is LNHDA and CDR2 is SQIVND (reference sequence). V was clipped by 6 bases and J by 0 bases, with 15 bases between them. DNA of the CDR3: TGTGCCAGTAGCCTTGGGACACGGAGCTCCTATAATTCACCCCTCCACTTT. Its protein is CASSLGTRSSYNSPLHF.

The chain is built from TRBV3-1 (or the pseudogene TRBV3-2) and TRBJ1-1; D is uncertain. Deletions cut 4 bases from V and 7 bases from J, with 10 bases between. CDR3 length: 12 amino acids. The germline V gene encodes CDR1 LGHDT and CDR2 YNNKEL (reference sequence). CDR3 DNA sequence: TGTGCCAGCAGCCTCGTGGGCCTTGAAGCTTTCTTT. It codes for CASSLVGLEAFF.

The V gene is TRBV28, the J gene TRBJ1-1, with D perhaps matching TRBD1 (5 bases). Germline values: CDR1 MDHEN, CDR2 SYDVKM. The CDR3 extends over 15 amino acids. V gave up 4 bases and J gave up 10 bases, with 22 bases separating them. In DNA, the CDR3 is TGTGCCAGCAGTTCCCTGGGGGGACCTTACGGCGGAGCTTTCTTT. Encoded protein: CASSSLGGPYGGAFF.

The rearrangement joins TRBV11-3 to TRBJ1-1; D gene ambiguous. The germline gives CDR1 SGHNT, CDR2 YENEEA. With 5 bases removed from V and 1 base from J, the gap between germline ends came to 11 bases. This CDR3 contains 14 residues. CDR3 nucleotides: TGTGCCAGCAGCAATGACGGGCCGAACACTGAAGCTTTCTTT. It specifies CASSNDGPNTEAFF.

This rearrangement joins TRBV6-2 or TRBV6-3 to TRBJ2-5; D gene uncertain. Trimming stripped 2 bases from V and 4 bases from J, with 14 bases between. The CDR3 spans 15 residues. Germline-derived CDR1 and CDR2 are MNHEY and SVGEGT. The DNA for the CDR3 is TGTGCCAGCAGTTACCTACTTGGGGTTGTAGAGACCCAGTACTTC. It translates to CASSYLLGVVETQYF.

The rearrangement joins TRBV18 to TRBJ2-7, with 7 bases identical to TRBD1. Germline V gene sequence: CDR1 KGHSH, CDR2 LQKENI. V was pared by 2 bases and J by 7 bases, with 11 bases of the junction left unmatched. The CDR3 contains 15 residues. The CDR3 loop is CASSPDSRGKGEQYF. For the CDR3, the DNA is TGTGCCAGCTCACCAGATAGCAGGGGGAAGGGGGAGCAGTACTTC. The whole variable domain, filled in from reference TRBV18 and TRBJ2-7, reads NAGVMQNPRHLVRRRGQEARLRCSPMKGHSHVYWYRQLPEEGLKFMVYLQKENIIDESGMPKERFSAEFPKEGPSILRIQQVVRGDSAAYFCASSPDSRGKGEQYFGPGTRLTVT.

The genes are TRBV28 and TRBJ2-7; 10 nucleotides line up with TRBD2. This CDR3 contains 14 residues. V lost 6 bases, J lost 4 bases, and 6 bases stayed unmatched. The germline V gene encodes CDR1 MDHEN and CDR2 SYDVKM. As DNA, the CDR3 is TGTGCCAGCAGGCTCTCGGGACTAGCGTACGAGCAGTACTTC. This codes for CASRLSGLAYEQYF.

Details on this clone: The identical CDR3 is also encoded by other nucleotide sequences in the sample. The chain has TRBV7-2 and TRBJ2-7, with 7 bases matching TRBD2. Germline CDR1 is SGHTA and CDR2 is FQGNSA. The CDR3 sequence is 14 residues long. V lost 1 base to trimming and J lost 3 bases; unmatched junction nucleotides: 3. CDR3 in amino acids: CASSLERGYYEQYF. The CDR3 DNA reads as TGTGCCAGCAGCTTAGAGCGGGGATACTACGAGCAGTACTTC.

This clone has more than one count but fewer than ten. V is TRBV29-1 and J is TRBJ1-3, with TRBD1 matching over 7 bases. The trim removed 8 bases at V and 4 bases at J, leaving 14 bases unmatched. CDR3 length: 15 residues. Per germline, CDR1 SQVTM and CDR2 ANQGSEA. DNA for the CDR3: TGCAGCATCCGGGACAGCAATCTCTACGGAAACACCATATATTTT. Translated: CSIRDSNLYGNTIYF.

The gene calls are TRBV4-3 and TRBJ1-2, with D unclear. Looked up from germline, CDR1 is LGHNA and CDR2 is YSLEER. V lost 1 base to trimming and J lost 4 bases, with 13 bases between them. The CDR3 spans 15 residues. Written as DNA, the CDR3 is TGCGCCAGCAGCCAAGGCTGGACGCTGACCTATGGCTACACCTTC. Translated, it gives CASSQGWTLTYGYTF.

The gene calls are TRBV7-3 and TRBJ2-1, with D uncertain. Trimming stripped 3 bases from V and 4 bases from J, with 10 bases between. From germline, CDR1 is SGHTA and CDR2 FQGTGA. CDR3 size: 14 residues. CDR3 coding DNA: TGTGCCAGCAGCTTGATAGTGGGGTACAATGAGCAGTTCTTC. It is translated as CASSLIVGYNEQFF.